This TCR beta chain was sequenced in a study of blood T cell repertoires in COVID-19 (dated by TCRdb to 2020 to 2021). General notes on the study: Collaborator samples came from the United States, Italy and Spain and covered acute and convalescent phases of COVID-19. Where available, HLA class I and class II types were obtained from metadata supplied by the sample provider rather than from assay-based typing. The samples were drawn from two sources: the first 160 participants of the ongoing ImmuneRACE study, and 1,254 subjects contributed by 6 global collaborators. The prospective study material was composed of cDNA or gDNA derived from T cells, B-cell-depleted T cells, or PBMCs. Sample metadata almost always included a de-identified subject ID, COVID-19 status, age in years and sex. A freely available public database, intended as a resource for researchers studying the immune response to SARS-CoV-2, is where the repertoires were released. Deeply sampled blood TCRbeta repertoires from subjects exposed to, actively infected with, or recovered from COVID-19 were included in the dataset.

What the authors observed across the whole study: The quantity of clinical and demographic metadata differed by source and by participant and was supplied without curation.

Participants in the prospective study were enrolled through a virtual design, were aged about 18 to 100 years, and lived in roughly 24 United States geographic areas. In the prospective study, cohorts were assigned on the basis of participant-reported clinical history obtained from a screening survey and a study questionnaire. Recovered participants in ImmuneRACE Cohort 3 were defined by two consecutive negative NP/OP PCR tests, clearance by a healthcare professional, or resolution of symptoms. In the prospective study, whole blood, serum and a nasopharyngeal or oropharyngeal swab were collected from each participant by mobile phlebotomists. Additional blood draws and questionnaires over an approximately 2-month period could optionally be provided by prospective study participants. Blood samples from the prospective study were shipped frozen or at room temperature prior to DNA extraction. Reading the germline V gene (reference sequence) gives CDR1 MNHEY and CDR2 SMNVEV. Taken from cysteine to phenylalanine, the CDR3 has 15 residues. Only the CDR3 portion is preserved as DNA: 45 bases, with reading frame beginning at the first base. V is cut back by 4 bases and J by 3 bases, with 7 bases in the junction unmatched.

Comment on this clone: No cognate antigen has been identified for it. No much larger clone is present one base from it, and per-base qualities are unavailable.

TCRbeta CDR3 regions were amplified from genomic DNA using the immunoSEQ Assay, a bias-controlled multiplex PCR. In the original analysis: The number of nucleated cells in each sample was estimated by amplification of reference gene primers within the assay. To quantify the absolute abundance of each unique TCRbeta CDR3 rearrangement, sequence reads were collapsed and filtered. For each sample, productive Simpson clonality was calculated by taking the square root of Simpson's diversity index across productive rearrangements. In its TCRdb copy, this immuneACCESS table keeps in-frame sequences only and misses some clones. Where compared with another copy, unresolved V genes explain less than half of these, and the others have no known cause. Clone size and the V and J calls come from that table; the DNA yielded D and trimming. This sample holds about 190,000 clones; approximately 88% were observed only once. The ten largest clones take up about 3.5% of the sample.

The chain is assembled from TRBV27 and TRBJ1-1, with 8 central nucleotides matching TRBD1. Material: PBMCs or T cells enriched from blood (not recorded which). This TCR derives from a woman under 40 who had recovered from COVID-19. CDR3 region: CASSSAGGWDTEAFF. The nucleotides are TGTGCCAGCAGTTCTGCAGGGGGCTGGGACACTGAAGCTTTCTTT.